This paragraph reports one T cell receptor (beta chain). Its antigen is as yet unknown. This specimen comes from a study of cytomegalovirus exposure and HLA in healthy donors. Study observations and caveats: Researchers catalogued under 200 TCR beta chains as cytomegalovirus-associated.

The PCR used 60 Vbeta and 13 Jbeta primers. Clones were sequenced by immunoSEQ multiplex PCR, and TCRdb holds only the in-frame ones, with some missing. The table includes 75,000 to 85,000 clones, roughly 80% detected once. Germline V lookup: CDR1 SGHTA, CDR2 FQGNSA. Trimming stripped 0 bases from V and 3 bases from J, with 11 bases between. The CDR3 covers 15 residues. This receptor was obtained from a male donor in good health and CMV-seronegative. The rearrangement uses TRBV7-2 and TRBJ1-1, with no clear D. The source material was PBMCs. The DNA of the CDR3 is TGTGCCAGCAGCTTAGCTCGTGGGCCGTACACTGAAGCTTTCTTT. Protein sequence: CASSLARGPYTEAFF.